This is a list of T cell receptor beta chains from one sample in a study of human T cells and chemical hapten exposure. One entry per CDR3 protein, called by TCRdb with MiXCR from the RACE reads. Of about 360,000 distinct CDR3 sequences in the sample, roughly 6.9% were seen once. Sequenced here: whole blood, sampled in connection with sensitization to the hapten diphenylcyclopropenone (DPC). These receptors all come from a woman in her late teens or twenties with alopecia areata. Some clones in this sample may be carry-over from other donors' samples. Both conserved end residues are part of each CDR3. Fields, in order: clone size, V gene, D gene, J gene, CDR3 protein, CDR3 DNA. D genes are given only for firm matches. Clone size, where shown, is once, few, many, or a class for clones that have expanded.

few	TRBV9	NA	TRBJ2-2	CASSVRRLATTGELFF	TGTGCCAGCAGCGTGAGAAGGCTAGCGACCACCGGGGAGCTGTTTTTT
NA	TRBV20-1	NA	TRBJ2-3	CSAGWAAYTDTQYF	TGCAGTGCTGGATGGGCGGCCTACACAGATACGCAGTATTTT
NA	TRBV5-6	NA	TRBJ1-5	CASSHDRRQPQHF	TGTGCCAGCAGCCATGACAGGAGACAGCCCCAGCATTTT
few	TRBV14	TRBD1	TRBJ1-2	CASSQRFDRAERYTF	TGTGCCAGCAGCCAACGTTTCGACAGGGCCGAGCGGTACACCTTC
NA	TRBV20-1	TRBD2	TRBJ2-3	CSARDLRGTSGGLSTDTQYF	TGCAGTGCTAGAGATCTGCGAGGGACTAGCGGGGGCCTTAGCACAGATACGCAGTATTTT
NA	TRBV18	TRBD1	TRBJ1-2	CASSPPTGQGYGYTF	TGTGCCAGCTCACCACCTACCGGACAGGGTTATGGCTACACCTTC
few	TRBV20-1	NA	TRBJ1-1	CSALEEHTEAFF	TGCAGTGCTCTGGAGGAGCACACTGAAGCTTTCTTT
few	TRBV5-6	NA	TRBJ1-3	CASSLGQGLVSGNTIYF	TGTGCCAGCAGCTTGGGGCAGGGCCTCGTCTCTGGAAACACCATATATTTT
many	TRBV11-2	NA	TRBJ1-5	CASSLAAGDQPQHF	TGTGCCAGCAGCTTAGCGGCAGGGGACCAGCCCCAGCATTTT
NA	TRBV4-1	NA	TRBJ1-1	CASSQDPGTNTEAFF	TGCGCCAGCAGCCAAGACCCCGGAACAAACACTGAAGCTTTCTTT
few	TRBV5-5	NA	TRBJ2-3	CASKLSRASTDTQYF	TGTGCCAGCAAACTTAGCCGAGCAAGCACAGATACGCAGTATTTT
many	TRBV20-1	NA	TRBJ2-1	CSAMDYSSYNEQFF	TGCAGTGCCATGGACTATTCCTCCTACAATGAGCAGTTCTTC
many	TRBV13	NA	TRBJ1-1	CASTLGRRPYTEAFF	TGTGCCAGCACCCTCGGCCGTCGGCCCTACACTGAAGCTTTCTTT
few	TRBV7-8	NA	TRBJ2-2	CASSLIGYLNTGELFF	TGTGCCAGCAGCTTAATCGGATACTTGAACACCGGGGAGCTGTTTTTT
few	TRBV7-2	NA	TRBJ2-6	CASGNINGPSGANVLTF	TGTGCCAGCGGCAACATTAACGGTCCCTCTGGGGCCAACGTCCTGACTTTC
few	TRBV6-2/TRBV6-3	NA	TRBJ1-5	CASSYSQASNQPQHF	TGTGCCAGCAGTTATTCGCAGGCCAGCAATCAGCCCCAGCATTTT
few	TRBV6-5	NA	TRBJ2-4	CASSYSGGGAKNIQYF	TGTGCCAGCAGTTACTCAGGCGGAGGGGCCAAAAACATTCAGTACTTC
NA	TRBV5-1	NA	TRBJ2-7	CASSPDGVYEQYF	TGCGCCAGCAGCCCGGACGGGGTCTACGAGCAGTACTTC
NA	TRBV6-2/TRBV6-3	NA	TRBJ1-1	CASSKNLGAEAFF	TGTGCCAGCAGCAAAAACTTGGGAGCTGAAGCTTTCTTT
many	TRBV6-2/TRBV6-3	TRBD2	TRBJ2-5	CASSYSRGLAGSTETQYF	TGTGCCAGCAGTTACTCCCGAGGACTAGCGGGGAGCACAGAGACCCAGTACTTC
many	TRBV12-3/TRBV12-4	NA	TRBJ2-2	CASRRDGTGELFF	TGTGCCAGCAGACGGGATGGGACCGGGGAGCTGTTTTTT
many	TRBV4-3	TRBD2	TRBJ2-1	CASSQDSGLAGGNNEQFF	TGCGCCAGCAGCCAAGATTCGGGACTAGCGGGGGGTAACAATGAGCAGTTCTTC
many	TRBV6-2/TRBV6-3	NA	TRBJ2-7	CATKTHQQGHEQYF	TGTGCCACCAAAACCCACCAACAGGGTCACGAGCAGTACTTC